The present TCR beta chain was sequenced within a study of a mutant IDH1 vaccine in newly diagnosed glioma. About the research overall: Each patient was administered eight vaccinations, scheduled in weeks 1, 3, 5, 7, 11, 15, 19 and 23. Patients had received radiotherapy, temozolomide, or both previously, most receiving both.

As concerns this clone: No antigen is known for it.

General observations from the study: Apparently unrelated to pseudoprogression were changes in the top peripheral T cell clonotypes.

Time point indicated: week 11, during vaccination. With topical imiquimod, each dose of the vaccine consisted of 300 ug of mutant IDH1 20-mer peptide. This CDR3 spans 14 amino acids. Trimming stripped 5 bases from V and 1 base from J, with 11 bases between. Germline assignment: CDR1 LNHDA and CDR2 SQIVND (reference sequence). Some clones are missing from TCRdb's copy, which holds only in-frame ones; the method was immunoSEQ multiplex PCR. There are about 36,000 clones in the sample; 80% occur only once, and over 12% lies in the top ten. The TCR sequence derives from a woman younger than 45 with glioma. Some clones in this sample may be carry-over from other donors' samples. The sequencing here drew on peripheral blood mononuclear cells (PBMCs), taken from a glioma patient whose treatment included an IDH1 peptide vaccine. The rearrangement joins TRBV19 to TRBJ1-2; D unresolved. The CDR3 is CASSLQGGNYGYTF. CDR3 bases: TGTGCCAGTAGTCTTCAAGGAGGTAACTATGGCTACACCTTC.